Sequencing of this T cell receptor beta chain was carried out in a study of shared clonotypes between healthy human individuals (dated by TCRdb to the early 2020s). Describing the broader study: The cohort included a few men and a couple of women between 18 and 49 years of age. For each donor, CD4 naive and CD4 memory were each given three plates, CD8 naive was given two plates, and CD8 memory was given one plate. To estimate repertoire size and how much clonotypes are shared between individuals, the study performed deep sequencing of blood TCR repertoires from a few healthy adults. To increase sequencing depth and limit assay-specific biases, different laboratories used diverse techniques to prepare libraries and sequence TCR repertoires. Each donor's leukapheresis produced roughly between about 0.9 and 9.5 billion PBMCs.

The donors were healthy, HIV-negative adults with no recently reported acute infections or vaccinations. Every donor was a Caucasian adult residing in Nashville, Tennessee, USA. CD4+ T cells were enriched by magnetic negative selection; naive cells were then positively selected on CD45RA, and the negative fraction formed the memory subset. Blood was obtained by leukapheresis, after which PBMCs were separated by Ficoll-Histopaque density gradient centrifugation and cryopreserved in liquid nitrogen vapor phase. Analytical flow cytometry was used to check the purity and quantity of each magnetically sorted T cell population. Each sorted fraction had its genomic DNA isolated and then quantified by UV absorbance on a Nanodrop 2000c. As regards this clone: Its antigen is unknown. No much larger clone exists at a distance of one base, and base qualities are not known.

Using the deep immunoSEQ assay, multiplex PCR amplified TCR CDR3 regions from genomic DNA. Extracted genomic DNA from each cell subset was distributed evenly across all wells of several immunoSEQ 96-well plates, and each plate was treated as a replicate. For sorted subsets, 150 to 250 ng of genomic DNA, equivalent to about 30,000 T cell genomes, went into each replicate PCR. Purified libraries were quantified with a Qubit 3.0 fluorometer, sized on a Bioanalyzer 2100, and re-quantified with the KAPA Library Quantification kit. Every immunoSEQ 96-well plate was sequenced on a separate single-read 150-cycle Illumina NextSeq 550 flow cell. The published analysis was carried out like this. Because the immunoSEQ output included only junctional sequences and no quality scores, the filtering could not be the same as the filtering used for full-length reads. Sequences were annotated with PyIR, a Python wrapper for IgBLAST v1.9, using IMGT germline references to assign V/J genes and CDR3. Reads with weak V/J assignments (E-value above 1e-6), missing CDR3, stop codons, out-of-frame junctions, or ambiguous translated residues were removed. A V3J clonotype was defined by an identical inferred V gene, J gene, and CDR3 amino acid sequence. Percentage overlap between repertoires was calculated by dividing the number of shared unique clonotypes by the size of the smaller repertoire. Three approaches were used to assess repertoire richness: RTK rarefaction, the Chao1 estimator, and Recon v2.1 estimates of unobserved clonotypes. OLGA was used to compute generation probabilities for all TCRbeta clonotypes that the gDNA method yielded from several donors. TCRdb took over this immuneACCESS table, retaining in-frame rearrangements with V and J assigned. Such tables are incomplete; in checked studies, under half of the missing clones stem from an unresolved V gene, and the remainder is unexplained. The V and J calls and clone size are taken from that table; D and trimming were inferred from the DNA. This sample gives 2,500,000 or so clones in total; just under 95% of them show up just once. The ten top clones hold around 0.35% of the sample.

Taken from the germline V gene, the CDR1 and CDR2 loops are SNHLY and FYNNEI. Ends trimmed: V by 6 bases, J by 3 bases; bases unmatched to a gene: 4. CDR3 length: 15 amino acids, cysteine to phenylalanine. Just the 45-base CDR3 DNA is kept, in frame starting at base 1. Here is what the overall study found, with its caveats: Sampling was restricted to blood, and TCR repertoires in tissues likely differ from the TCR repertoires found in blood. Pairwise subsampling indicated that sequencing depth was expected to affect the degree of clonotype sharing among donors. Naive subsets generally had larger estimated clonotype richness than memory subsets did. When several donors were compared, the shared fraction of clonotypes was about 5.2% for naive CD4, less than 4% for naive CD8, 2% to 2.5% for memory CD4, and under 0.5% for memory CD8. Incomplete sequencing was indicated by rarefaction of sorted-subset datasets, despite the large sequencing depth. The genetic and exposure-history diversity represented was limited by the small number of donors. Higher generation probabilities were observed for clonotypes shared by all four sorted-subset donors than for non-shared clonotypes.

Sample: naive CD4+ T cells from PBMCs. The cell subset or site label of this sample denotes: CD45RA+ positively selected. Recombination connected TRBV2 to TRBJ2-7; TRBD2 agrees with 14 junctional bases. This receptor was identified in a young man in good health. Some clones in this sample may be carry-over from other donors' samples. CDR3 sequence: CASSGTSGRLYEQYF. The nucleotide sequence is given as TGTGCCAGCAGCGGGACTAGCGGGAGACTCTACGAGCAGTACTTC.